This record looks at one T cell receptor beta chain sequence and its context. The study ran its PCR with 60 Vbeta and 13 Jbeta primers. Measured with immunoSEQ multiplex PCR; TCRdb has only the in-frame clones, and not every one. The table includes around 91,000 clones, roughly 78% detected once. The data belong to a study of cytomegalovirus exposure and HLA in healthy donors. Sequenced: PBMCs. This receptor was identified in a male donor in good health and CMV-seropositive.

The CDR3 protein is CASNVRPYEQYF. The CDR3 DNA reads as TGTGCCAGCAACGTCAGGCCCTACGAGCAGTACTTC. This chain connects TRBV6-1 to TRBJ2-7; D remains unclear. V was trimmed by 7 bases and J by 2 bases, leaving 9 bases between them. This CDR3 has 12 amino acids. The germline V gene has CDR1 MNHNS and CDR2 SASEGT.